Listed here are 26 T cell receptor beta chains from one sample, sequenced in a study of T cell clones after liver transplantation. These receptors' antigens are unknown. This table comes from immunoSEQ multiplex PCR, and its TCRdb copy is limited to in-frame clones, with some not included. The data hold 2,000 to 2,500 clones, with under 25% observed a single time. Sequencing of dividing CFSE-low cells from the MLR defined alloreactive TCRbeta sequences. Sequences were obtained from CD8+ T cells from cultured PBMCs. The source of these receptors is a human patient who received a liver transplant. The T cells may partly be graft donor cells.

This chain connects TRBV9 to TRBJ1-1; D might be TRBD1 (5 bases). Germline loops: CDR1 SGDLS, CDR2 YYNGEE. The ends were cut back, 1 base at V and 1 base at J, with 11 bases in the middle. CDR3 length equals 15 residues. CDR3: CASSVFGGGNTEAFF. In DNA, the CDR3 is TGTGCCAGCAGCGTATTCGGGGGAGGGAACACTGAAGCTTTCTTT.

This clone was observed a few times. This CDR3 reads CASSGDRVRYEQYF. The CDR3 DNA follows: TGTGCCAGCAGCGGGGACAGGGTACGGTACGAGCAGTACTTC. The chain links TRBV7-7 to TRBJ2-7; the match to TRBD1 covers 9 bases. CDR3 length: 14 amino acids. V dropped 5 bases and J dropped 4; count of bases not matched to a gene: 6. CDR1 and CDR2 from the germline V gene are SSHAT and FNYEAQ (reference sequence).

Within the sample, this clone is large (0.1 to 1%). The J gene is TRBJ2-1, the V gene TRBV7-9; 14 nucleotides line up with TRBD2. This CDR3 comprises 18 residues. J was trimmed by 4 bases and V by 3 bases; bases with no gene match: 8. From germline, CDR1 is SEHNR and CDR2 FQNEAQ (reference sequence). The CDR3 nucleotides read TGTGCCAGCAGCTTTCCGACTAGCGGGAGGGCCGAGTACAATGAGCAGTTCTTC. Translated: CASSFPTSGRAEYNEQFF.

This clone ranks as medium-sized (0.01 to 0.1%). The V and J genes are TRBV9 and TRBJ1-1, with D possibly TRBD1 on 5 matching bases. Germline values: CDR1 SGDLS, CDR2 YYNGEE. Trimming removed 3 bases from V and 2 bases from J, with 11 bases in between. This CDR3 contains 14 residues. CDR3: CASSEGDANTEAFF. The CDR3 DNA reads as TGTGCCAGCAGCGAAGGGGATGCAAACACTGAAGCTTTCTTT.

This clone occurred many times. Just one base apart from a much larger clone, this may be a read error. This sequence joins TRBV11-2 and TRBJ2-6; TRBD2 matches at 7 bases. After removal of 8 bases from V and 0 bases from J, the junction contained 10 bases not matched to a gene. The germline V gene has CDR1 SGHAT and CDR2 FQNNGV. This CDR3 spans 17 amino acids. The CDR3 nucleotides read TGTGCCAGCGGGGGGGGACCGGTTATCTCTGGGGCCAACGTCCTGACTTTC. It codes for CASGGGPVISGANVLTF.

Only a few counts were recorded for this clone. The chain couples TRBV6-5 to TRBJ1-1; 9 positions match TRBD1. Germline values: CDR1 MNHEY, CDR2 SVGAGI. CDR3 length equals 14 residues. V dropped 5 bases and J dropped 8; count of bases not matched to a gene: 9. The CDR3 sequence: CASSRRIGQGEAFF. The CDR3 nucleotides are TGTGCCAGCAGTAGACGAATCGGACAGGGGGAAGCTTTCTTT.

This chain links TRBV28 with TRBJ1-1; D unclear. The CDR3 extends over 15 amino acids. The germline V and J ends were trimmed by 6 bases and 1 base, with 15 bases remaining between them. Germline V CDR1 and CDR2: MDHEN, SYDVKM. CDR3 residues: CASSLARETNTEAFF. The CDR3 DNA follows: TGTGCCAGCAGCCTGGCCCGGGAAACGAACACTGAAGCTTTCTTT.

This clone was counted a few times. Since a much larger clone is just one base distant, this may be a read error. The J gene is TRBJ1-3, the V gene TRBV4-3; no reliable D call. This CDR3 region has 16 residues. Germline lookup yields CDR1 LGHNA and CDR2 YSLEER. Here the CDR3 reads CASSQDYRNSGNTTYF. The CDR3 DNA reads TGCGCCAGCAGCCAAGATTACCGCAACTCTGGAAACACCACATATTTT.

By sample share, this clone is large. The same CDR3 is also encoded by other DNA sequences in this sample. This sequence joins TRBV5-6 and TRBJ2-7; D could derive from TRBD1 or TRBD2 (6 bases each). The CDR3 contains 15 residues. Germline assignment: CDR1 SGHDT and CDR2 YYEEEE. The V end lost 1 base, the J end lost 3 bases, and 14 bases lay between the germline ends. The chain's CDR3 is CASSLRGDPVYEQYF. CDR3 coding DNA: TGTGCCAGCAGCTTGAGGGGGGATCCCGTCTACGAGCAGTACTTC.

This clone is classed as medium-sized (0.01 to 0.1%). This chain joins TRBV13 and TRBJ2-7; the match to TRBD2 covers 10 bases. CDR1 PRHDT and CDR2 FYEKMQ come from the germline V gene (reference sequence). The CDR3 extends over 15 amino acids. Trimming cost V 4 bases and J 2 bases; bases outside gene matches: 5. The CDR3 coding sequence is TGTGCCAGCAGCTACGGACTAGCGGTTACCTACGAGCAGTACTTC. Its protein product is CASSYGLAVTYEQYF.

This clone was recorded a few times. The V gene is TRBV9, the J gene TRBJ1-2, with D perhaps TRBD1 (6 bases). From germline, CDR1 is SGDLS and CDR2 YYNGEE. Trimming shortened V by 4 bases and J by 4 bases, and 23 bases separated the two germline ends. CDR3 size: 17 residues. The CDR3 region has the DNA TGTGCCAGCAGCCCCCTCTCTCGGGGGGCGAATGGCTATGGCTACACCTTC. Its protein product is CASSPLSRGANGYGYTF.

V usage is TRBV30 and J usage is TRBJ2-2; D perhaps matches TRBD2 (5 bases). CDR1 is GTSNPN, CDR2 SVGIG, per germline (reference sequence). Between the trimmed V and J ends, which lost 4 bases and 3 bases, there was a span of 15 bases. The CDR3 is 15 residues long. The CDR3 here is CAWKVPGSDTGELFF. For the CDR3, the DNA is TGTGCCTGGAAGGTGCCGGGGTCGGACACCGGGGAGCTGTTTTTT.

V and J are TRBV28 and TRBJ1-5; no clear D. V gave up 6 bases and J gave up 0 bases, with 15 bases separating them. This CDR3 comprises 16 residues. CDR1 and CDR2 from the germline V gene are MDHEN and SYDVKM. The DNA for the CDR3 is TGTGCCAGCAGCCGCACGGACGGAGATAGCAATCAGCCCCAGCATTTT. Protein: CASSRTDGDSNQPQHF.

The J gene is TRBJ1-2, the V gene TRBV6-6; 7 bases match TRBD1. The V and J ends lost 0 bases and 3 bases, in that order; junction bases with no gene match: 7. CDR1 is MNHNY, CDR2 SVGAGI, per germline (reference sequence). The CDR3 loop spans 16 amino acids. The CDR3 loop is CASSYSGEGGDYGYTF. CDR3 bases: TGTGCCAGCAGTTACTCGGGGGAAGGGGGCGACTATGGCTACACCTTC.

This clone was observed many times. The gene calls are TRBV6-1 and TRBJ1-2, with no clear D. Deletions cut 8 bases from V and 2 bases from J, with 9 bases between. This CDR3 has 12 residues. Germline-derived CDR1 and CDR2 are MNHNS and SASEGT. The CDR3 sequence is CASLGENYGYTF. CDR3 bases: TGTGCCAGCCTCGGAGAAAACTATGGCTACACCTTC.

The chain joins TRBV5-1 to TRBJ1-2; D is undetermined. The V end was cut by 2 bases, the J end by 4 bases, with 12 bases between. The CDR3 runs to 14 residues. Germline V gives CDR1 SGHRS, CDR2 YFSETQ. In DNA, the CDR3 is TGCGCCAGCAGCTTAATCGGGGAGCCCTATGGCTACACCTTC. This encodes CASSLIGEPYGYTF. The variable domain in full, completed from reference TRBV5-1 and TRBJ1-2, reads KAGVTQTPRYLIKTRGQQVTLSCSPISGHRSVSWYQQTPGQGLQFLFEYFSETQRNKGNFPGRFSGRQFSNSRSEMNVSTLELGDSALYLCASSLIGEPYGYTFGSGTRLTVV.

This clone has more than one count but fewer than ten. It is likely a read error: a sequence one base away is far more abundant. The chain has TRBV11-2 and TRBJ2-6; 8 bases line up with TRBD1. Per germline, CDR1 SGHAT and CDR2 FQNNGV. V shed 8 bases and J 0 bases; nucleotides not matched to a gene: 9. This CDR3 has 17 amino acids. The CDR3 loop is CASEGGQVISGANVLTF. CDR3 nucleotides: TGTGCCAGCGAGGGGGGACAGGTTATCTCTGGGGCCAACGTCCTGACTTTC.

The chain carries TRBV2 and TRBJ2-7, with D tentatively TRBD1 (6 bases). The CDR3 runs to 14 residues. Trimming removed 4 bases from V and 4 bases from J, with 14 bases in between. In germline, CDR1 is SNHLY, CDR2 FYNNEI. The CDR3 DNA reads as TGTGCCAGCAGTGCTACAGGGAGCTCATACGAGCAGTACTTC. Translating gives CASSATGSSYEQYF.

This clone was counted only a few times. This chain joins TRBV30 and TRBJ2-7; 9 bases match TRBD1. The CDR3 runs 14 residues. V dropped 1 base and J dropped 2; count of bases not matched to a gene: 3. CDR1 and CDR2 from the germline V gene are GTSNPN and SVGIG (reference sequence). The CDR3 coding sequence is TGTGCCTGGAGTGGGGACAGGGCCCCCTACGAGCAGTACTTC. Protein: CAWSGDRAPYEQYF.

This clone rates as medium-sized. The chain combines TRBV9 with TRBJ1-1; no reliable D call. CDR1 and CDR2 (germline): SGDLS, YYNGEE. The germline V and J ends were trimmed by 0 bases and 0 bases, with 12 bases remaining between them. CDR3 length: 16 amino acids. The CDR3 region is CASSVGPTGMNTEAFF. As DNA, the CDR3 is TGTGCCAGCAGCGTAGGTCCGACGGGGATGAACACTGAAGCTTTCTTT.

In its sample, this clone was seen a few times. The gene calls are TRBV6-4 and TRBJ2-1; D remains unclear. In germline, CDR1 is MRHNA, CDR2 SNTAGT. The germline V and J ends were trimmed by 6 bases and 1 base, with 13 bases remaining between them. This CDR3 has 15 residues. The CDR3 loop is CASSEESGSYNEQFF. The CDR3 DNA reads TGTGCCAGCAGCGAAGAGTCTGGGTCCTACAATGAGCAGTTCTTC.

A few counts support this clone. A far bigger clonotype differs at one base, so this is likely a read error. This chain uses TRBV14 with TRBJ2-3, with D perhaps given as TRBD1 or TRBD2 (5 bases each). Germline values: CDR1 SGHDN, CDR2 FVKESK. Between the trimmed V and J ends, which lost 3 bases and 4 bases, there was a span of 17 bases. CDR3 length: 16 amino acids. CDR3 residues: CASSQERLSGPDTQYF. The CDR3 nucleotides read TGTGCCAGCAGCCAGGAAAGACTATCGGGACCAGATACGCAGTATTTT.

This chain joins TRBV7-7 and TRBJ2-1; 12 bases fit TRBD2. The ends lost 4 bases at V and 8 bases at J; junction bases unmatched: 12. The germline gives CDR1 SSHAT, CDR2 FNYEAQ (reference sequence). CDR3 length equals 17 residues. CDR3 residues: CASSSPEASGRGYEQFF. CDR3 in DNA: TGTGCCAGCAGCTCCCCGGAGGCTAGCGGGAGGGGGTATGAGCAGTTCTTC.

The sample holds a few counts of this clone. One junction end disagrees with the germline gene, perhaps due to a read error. The CDR3 bases are TGCGCCAGCAGCCAAGGGACAGTGAGTGGAAACAACATATATTTT. The encoded protein is CASSQGTVSGNNIYF. The chain has TRBV4-3 and TRBJ1-3; TRBD1 might be the D (6 bases). CDR3 length: 15 amino acids. Germline V gene data show CDR1 as LGHNA and CDR2 as YSLEER.

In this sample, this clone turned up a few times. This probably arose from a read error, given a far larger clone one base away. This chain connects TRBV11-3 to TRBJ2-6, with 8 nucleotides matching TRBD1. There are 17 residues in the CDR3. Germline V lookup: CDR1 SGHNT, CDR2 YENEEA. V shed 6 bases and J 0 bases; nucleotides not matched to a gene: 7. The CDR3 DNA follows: TGTGCCAGCAGGGGGGGACAGGTTATCTCTGGGGCCAACGTCCTGACTTTC. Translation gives CASRGGQVISGANVLTF.

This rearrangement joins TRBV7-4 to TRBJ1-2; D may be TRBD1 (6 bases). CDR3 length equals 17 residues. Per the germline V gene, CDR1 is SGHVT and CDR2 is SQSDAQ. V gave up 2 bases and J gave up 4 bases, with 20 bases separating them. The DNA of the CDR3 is TGTGCCAGCAGCTTAACAGCGGGCGAGGGGGGACCCTATGGCTACACCTTC. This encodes CASSLTAGEGGPYGYTF.